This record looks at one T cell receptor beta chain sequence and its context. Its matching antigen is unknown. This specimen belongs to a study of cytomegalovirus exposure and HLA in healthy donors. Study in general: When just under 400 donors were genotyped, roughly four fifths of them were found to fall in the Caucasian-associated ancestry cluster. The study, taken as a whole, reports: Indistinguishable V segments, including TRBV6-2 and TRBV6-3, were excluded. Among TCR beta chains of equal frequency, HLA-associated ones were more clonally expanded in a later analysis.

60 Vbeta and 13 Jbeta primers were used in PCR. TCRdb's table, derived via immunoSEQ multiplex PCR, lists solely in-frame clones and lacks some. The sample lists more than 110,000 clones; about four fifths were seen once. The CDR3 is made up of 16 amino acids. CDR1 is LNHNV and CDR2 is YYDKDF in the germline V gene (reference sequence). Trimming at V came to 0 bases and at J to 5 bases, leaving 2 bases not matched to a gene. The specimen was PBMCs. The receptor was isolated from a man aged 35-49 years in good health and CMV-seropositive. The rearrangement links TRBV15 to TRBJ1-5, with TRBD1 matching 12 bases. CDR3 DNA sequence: TGTGCCACCAGCAGAGAGGGACAGGGGGCCCATCAGCCCCAGCATTTT. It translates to CATSREGQGAHQPQHF.